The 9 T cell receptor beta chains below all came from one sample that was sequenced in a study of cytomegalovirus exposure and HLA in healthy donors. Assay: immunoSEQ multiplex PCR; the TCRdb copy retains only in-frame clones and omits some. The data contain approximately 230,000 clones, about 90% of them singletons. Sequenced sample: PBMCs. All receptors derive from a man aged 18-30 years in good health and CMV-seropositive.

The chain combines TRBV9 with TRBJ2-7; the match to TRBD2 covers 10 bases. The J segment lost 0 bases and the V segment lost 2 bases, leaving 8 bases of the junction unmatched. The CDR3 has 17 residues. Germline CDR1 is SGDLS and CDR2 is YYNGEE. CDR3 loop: CASSVLAGVNHSYEQYF. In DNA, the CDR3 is TGTGCCAGCAGCGTTCTAGCGGGAGTCAACCACTCCTACGAGCAGTACTTC. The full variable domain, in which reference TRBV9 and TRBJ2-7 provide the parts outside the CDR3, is DSGVTQTPKHLITATGQRVTLRCSPRSGDLSVYWYQQSLDQGLQFLIQYYNGEERAKGNILERFSAQQFPDLHSELNLSSLELGDSALYFCASSVLAGVNHSYEQYFGPGTRLTVT.

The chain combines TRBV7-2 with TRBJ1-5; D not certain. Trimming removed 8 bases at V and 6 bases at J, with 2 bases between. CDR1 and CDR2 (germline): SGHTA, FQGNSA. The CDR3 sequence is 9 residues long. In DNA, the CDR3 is TGTGCCAGCGGTCAGCCCCAGCATTTT. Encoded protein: CASGQPQHF.

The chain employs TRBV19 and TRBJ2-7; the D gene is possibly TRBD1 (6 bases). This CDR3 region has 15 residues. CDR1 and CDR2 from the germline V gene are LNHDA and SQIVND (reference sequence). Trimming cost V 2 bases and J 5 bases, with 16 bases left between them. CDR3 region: CASSIMLGQFNEQYF. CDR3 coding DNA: TGTGCCAGTAGTATAATGTTGGGACAATTCAACGAGCAGTACTTC.

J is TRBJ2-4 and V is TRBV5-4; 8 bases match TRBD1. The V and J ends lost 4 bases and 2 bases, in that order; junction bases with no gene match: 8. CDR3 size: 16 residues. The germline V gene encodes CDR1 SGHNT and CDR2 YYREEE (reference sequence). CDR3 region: CASSRAGGESKNIQYF. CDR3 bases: TGTGCCAGCAGCCGGGCAGGGGGCGAGTCCAAAAACATTCAGTACTTC.

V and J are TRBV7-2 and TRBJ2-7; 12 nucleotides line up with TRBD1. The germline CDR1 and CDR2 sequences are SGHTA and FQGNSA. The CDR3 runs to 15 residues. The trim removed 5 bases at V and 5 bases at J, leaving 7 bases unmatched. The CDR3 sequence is CASSKGQGAFDEQYF. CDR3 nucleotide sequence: TGTGCCAGCAGCAAGGGACAGGGGGCTTTTGACGAGCAGTACTTC.

This CDR3 is CASRKLAGGPPLSGEQYF. The CDR3 nucleotides are TGTGCCAGCAGGAAACTAGCGGGAGGCCCCCCCCTCTCTGGAGAGCAGTACTTC. V is TRBV28 and J is TRBJ2-7, with TRBD2 identical over 12 bases. This CDR3 comprises 18 residues. Germline CDR1 reads MDHEN; CDR2 reads SYDVKM. V gave up 6 bases and J gave up 7 bases; unmatched junction bases: 19.

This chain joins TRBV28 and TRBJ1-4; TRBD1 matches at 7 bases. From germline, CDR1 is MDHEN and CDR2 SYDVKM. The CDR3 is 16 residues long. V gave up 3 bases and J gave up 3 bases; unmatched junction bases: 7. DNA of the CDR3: TGTGCCAGCAGTTTGACAGGGCGACGGGCTAATGAAAAACTGTTTTTT. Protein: CASSLTGRRANEKLFF.

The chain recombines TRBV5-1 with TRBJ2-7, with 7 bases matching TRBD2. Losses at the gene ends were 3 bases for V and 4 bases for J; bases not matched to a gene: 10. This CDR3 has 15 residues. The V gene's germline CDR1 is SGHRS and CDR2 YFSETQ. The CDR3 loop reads CASSWGTNQIYEQYF. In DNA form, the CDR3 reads TGCGCCAGCAGCTGGGGGACTAACCAGATATACGAGCAGTACTTC.

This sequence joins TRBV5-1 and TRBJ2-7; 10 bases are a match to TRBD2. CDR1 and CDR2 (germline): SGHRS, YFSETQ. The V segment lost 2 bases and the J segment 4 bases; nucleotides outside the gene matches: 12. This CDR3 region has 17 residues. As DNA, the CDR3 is TGCGCCAGCAGCTTATGGCCTAGCGGGAGCGGTTCTTACGAGCAGTACTTC. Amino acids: CASSLWPSGSGSYEQYF.